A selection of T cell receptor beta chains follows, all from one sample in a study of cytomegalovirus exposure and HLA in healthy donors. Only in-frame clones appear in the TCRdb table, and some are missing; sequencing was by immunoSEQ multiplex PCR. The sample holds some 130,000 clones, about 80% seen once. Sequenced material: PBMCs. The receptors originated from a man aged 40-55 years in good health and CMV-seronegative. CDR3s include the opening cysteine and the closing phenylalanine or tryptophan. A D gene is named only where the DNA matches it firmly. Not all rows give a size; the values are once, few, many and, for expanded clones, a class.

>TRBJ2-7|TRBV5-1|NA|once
CASSLETFNYEQYF
TGCGCCAGCAGCTTGGAGACATTCAACTACGAGCAGTACTTC
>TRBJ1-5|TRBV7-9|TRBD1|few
CASSFDRGELPQHF
TGTGCCAGCAGCTTTGACAGGGGGGAGCTGCCCCAGCATTTT
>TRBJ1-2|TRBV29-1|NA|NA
CSVEDRGAKGYTF
TGCAGCGTTGAAGATCGGGGGGCGAAAGGCTACACCTTC
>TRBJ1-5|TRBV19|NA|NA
CASRQVLVQGNQPQHF
TGTGCCAGCAGACAGGTTCTGGTCCAAGGCAATCAGCCCCAGCATTTT
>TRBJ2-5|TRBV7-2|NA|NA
CASSLDAAGLPYQETQYF
TGTGCCAGCAGCTTAGATGCGGCCGGACTCCCGTACCAAGAGACCCAGTACTTC
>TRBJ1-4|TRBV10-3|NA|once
CAISEQLNEKLFF
TGTGCCATCAGTGAACAGCTCAATGAAAAACTGTTTTTT
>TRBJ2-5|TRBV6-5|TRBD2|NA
CASSLSGEETQYF
TGTGCCAGCAGTCTTAGCGGGGAAGAGACCCAGTACTTC
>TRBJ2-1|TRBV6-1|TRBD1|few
CASRPGTGENEQFF
TGTGCCAGCAGACCCGGGACAGGGGAGAATGAGCAGTTCTTC
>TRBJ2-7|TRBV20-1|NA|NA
CSASLGGEQYF
TGCAGTGCTAGTCTTGGGGGGGAGCAGTACTTC
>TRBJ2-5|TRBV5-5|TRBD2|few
CASSLVAGEETQYF
TGTGCCAGCAGCTTAGTAGCGGGGGAAGAGACCCAGTACTTC
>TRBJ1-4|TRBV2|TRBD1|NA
CASSEMGIGQGAEKLFF
TGTGCCAGCAGCGAGATGGGGATTGGACAGGGGGCGGAAAAACTGTTTTTT
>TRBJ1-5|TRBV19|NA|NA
CASSGSGVFGQPQHF
TGTGCCAGTAGTGGGTCAGGGGTGTTTGGTCAGCCCCAGCATTTT
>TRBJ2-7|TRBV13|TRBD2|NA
CASSLTLGLAGVGEQYF
TGTGCCAGCAGCTTAACCCTGGGACTAGCGGGAGTGGGTGAGCAGTACTTC
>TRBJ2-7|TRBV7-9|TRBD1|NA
CASSPTEGAREQYF
TGTGCCAGCAGCCCGACAGAGGGGGCCAGGGAGCAGTACTTC
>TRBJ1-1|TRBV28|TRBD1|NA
CASRPSQGAFAEAFF
TGTGCCAGCAGACCCTCACAGGGGGCATTCGCTGAAGCTTTCTTT
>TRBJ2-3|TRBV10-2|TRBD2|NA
CASSESGRPTGGTQYF
TGCGCCAGCAGTGAGTCCGGGAGGCCGACGGGGGGTACGCAGTATTTT
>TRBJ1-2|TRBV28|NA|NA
CASRGPLANYTF
TGTGCCAGCAGGGGCCCCTTGGCTAACTACACCTTC
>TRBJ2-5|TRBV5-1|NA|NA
CASNTGSSGQETQYF
TGCGCCAGCAACACGGGGAGTAGCGGTCAAGAGACCCAGTACTTC
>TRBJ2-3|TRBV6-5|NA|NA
CASSPRDTRTDTQYF
TGTGCCAGCAGCCCCCGGGACACTCGCACAGATACGCAGTATTTT
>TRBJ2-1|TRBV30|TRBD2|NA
CAWSPARTSGPYNEQFF
TGTGCCTGGAGTCCTGCACGGACTAGCGGACCCTACAATGAGCAGTTCTTC
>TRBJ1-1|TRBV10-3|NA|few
CAISAAGENTEAFF
TGTGCCATCAGTGCGGCAGGGGAGAACACTGAAGCTTTCTTT
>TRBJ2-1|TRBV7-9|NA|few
CASSLDVLSSNEQFF
TGTGCCAGCAGCTTAGACGTGTTGTCCAGCAATGAGCAGTTCTTC
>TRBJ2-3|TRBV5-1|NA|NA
CASSPGEPTQYF
TGCGCCAGCAGCCCCGGGGAGCCGACGCAGTATTTT
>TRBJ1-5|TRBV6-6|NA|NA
CASGGSTYSNQPQHF
TGTGCCAGCGGGGGGTCCACTTATAGCAATCAGCCCCAGCATTTT
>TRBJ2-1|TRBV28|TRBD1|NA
CASSLVRDRPTNEQFF
TGTGCCAGCAGTTTAGTCCGGGACAGACCTACAAATGAGCAGTTCTTC
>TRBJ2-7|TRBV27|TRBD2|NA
CASSLREGIGEQYF
TGTGCCAGCAGTTTGCGGGAGGGCATCGGAGAGCAGTACTTC
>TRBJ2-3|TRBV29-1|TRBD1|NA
CSGDSHTDTQYF
TGCAGCGGGGACAGCCACACAGATACGCAGTATTTT
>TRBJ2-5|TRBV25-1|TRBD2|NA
CASSGGLAVAWGETQYF
TGTGCCAGCAGTGGTGGGCTAGCGGTAGCCTGGGGGGAGACCCAGTACTTC
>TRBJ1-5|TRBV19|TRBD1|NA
CASNGQVDQPQHF
TGTGCCAGTAACGGACAGGTCGATCAGCCCCAGCATTTT
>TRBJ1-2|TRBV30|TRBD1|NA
CAWSVETGGFYTF
TGTGCCTGGAGTGTGGAAACAGGGGGGTTCTACACCTTC
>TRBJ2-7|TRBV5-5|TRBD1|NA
CASSIAGTANSYEQYF
TGTGCCAGCAGCATCGCCGGGACAGCAAACTCCTACGAGCAGTACTTC
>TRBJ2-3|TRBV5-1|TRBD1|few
CASSLVTGEDTQYF
TGCGCCAGCAGCTTGGTGACAGGGGAAGATACGCAGTATTTT
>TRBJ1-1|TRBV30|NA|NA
CAWSVSSPVPEAFF
TGTGCCTGGAGTGTAAGTTCTCCAGTTCCCGAAGCTTTCTTT
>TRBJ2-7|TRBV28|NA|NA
CASSDTSSYEQYF
TGTGCCAGCAGTGATACGAGCTCCTACGAGCAGTACTTC
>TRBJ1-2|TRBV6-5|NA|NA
CASSYSIGQFGYTF
TGTGCCAGCAGTTACTCGATCGGACAGTTTGGCTACACCTTC
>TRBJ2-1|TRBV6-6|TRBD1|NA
CASSLGQAPNEQFF
TGTGCCAGCAGTCTTGGACAGGCTCCCAATGAGCAGTTCTTC
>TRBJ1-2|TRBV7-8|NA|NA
CASSLALRAGYGYTF
TGTGCCAGCAGCTTAGCGTTGAGGGCGGGGTATGGCTACACCTTC
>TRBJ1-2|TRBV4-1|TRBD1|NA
CASSQVVRRTGMRGYTF
TGCGCCAGCAGCCAAGTTGTCCGGAGGACAGGGATGAGAGGCTACACCTTC
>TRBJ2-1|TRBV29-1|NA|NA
CSVDVRGSYNEQFF
TGCAGCGTTGACGTGCGGGGCTCCTACAATGAGCAGTTCTTC